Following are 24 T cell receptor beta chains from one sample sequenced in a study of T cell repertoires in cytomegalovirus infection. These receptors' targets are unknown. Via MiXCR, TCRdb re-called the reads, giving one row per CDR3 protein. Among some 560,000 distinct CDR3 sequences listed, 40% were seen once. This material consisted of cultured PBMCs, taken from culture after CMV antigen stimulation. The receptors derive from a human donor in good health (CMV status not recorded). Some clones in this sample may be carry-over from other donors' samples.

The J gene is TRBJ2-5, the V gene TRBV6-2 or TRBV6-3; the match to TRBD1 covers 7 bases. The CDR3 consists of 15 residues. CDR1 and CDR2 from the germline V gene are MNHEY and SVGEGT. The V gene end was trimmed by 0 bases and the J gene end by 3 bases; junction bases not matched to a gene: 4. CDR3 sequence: CASSYSDRSEETQYF. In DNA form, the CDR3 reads TGTGCCAGCAGTTACTCGGACAGGAGTGAAGAGACCCAGTACTTC.

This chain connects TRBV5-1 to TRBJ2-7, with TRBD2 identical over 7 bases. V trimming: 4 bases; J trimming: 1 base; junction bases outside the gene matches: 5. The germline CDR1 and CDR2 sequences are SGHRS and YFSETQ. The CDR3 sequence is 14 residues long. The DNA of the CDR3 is TGCGCCAGCAGCATAAACGGGGGGTCCTACGAGCAGTACTTC. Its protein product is CASSINGGSYEQYF.

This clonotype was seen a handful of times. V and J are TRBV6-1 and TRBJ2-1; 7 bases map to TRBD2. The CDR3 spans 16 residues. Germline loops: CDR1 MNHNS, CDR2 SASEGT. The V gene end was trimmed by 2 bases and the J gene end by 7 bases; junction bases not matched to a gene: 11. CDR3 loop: CASSERRRELGNEQFF. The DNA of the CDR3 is TGTGCCAGCAGTGAACGTAGGCGGGAGTTAGGGAATGAGCAGTTCTTC.

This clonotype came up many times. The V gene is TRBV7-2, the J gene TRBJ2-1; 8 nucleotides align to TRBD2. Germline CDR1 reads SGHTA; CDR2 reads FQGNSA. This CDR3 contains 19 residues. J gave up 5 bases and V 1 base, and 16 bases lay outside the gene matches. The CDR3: CASSLVVAGWREEDNEQFF. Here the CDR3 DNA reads TGTGCCAGCAGCTTAGTGGTCGCTGGGTGGCGGGAGGAGGACAATGAGCAGTTCTTC.

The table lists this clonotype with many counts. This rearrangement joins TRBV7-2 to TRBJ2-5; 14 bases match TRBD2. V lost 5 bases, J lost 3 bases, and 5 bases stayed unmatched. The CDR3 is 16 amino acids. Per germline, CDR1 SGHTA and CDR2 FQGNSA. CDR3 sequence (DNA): TGTGCCAGCAGCCCAACGGGACTAGCGGGAGAAGAGACCCAGTACTTC. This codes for CASSPTGLAGEETQYF.

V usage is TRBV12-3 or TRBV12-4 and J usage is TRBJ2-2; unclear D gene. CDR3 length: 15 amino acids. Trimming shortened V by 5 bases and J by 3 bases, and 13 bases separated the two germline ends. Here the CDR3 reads CASSTRFSYTGELFF. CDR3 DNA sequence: TGTGCCAGCAGTACACGTTTCTCATACACCGGGGAGCTGTTTTTT.

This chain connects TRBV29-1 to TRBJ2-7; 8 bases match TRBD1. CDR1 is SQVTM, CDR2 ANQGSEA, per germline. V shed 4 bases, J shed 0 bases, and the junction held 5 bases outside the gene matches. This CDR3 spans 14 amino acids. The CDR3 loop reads CSVVRDRYSYEQYF. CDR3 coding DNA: TGCAGCGTTGTCCGGGACAGGTACTCCTACGAGCAGTACTTC.

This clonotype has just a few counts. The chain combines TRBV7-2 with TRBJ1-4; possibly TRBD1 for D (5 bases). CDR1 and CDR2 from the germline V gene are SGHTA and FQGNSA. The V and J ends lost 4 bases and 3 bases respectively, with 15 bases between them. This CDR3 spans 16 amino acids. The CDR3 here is CASSSRWGEANEKLFF. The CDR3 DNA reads TGTGCCAGCAGCTCGAGGTGGGGGGAGGCTAATGAAAAACTGTTTTTT.

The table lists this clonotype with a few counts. In nucleotides, the CDR3 is TGTGCCATCAGTGAGGGGCTAGAAACAGCCAAAAACATTCAGTACTTC. It codes for CAISEGLETAKNIQYF. The chain links TRBV10-3 to TRBJ2-4; D not certain. V lost 2 bases and J lost 0, with 11 bases in between. Germline assignment: CDR1 ENHRY and CDR2 SYGVKD. The CDR3 covers 16 residues.

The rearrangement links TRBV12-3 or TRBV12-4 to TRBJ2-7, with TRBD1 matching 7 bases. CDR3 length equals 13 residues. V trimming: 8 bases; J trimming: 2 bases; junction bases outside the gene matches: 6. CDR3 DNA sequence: TGTGCCAGCCGGGACAGATACACCTACGAGCAGTACTTC. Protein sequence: CASRDRYTYEQYF.

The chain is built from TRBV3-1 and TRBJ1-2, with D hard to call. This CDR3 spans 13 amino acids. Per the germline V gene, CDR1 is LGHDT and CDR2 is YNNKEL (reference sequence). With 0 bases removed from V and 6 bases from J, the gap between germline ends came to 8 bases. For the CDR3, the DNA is TGTGCCAGCAGCCAAGATATAGCCCATGGCTACACCTTC. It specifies CASSQDIAHGYTF.

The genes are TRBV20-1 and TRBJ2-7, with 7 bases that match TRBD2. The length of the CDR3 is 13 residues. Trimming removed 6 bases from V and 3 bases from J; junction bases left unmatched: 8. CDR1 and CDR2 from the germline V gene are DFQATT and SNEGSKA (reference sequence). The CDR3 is CSAEGGDYYEQYF. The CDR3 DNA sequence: TGCAGTGCCGAGGGAGGGGACTACTACGAGCAGTACTTC.

In DNA, the CDR3 is TGTGCCAGCAGTTTATCGGGGCTTGGAAACACCATATATTTT. It codes for CASSLSGLGNTIYF. The chain combines TRBV27 with TRBJ1-3; tentative D call: TRBD1 (5 bases). The germline CDR1 and CDR2 sequences are MNHEY and SMNVEV (reference sequence). Trimming left V 0 bases short and J 3 bases short, with 6 bases between. This CDR3 spans 14 amino acids.

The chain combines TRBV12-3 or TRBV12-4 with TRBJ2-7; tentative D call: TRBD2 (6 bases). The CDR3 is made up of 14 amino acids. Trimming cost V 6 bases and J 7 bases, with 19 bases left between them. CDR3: CASRPGPSEGEQYF. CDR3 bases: TGTGCCAGCAGGCCGGGACCATCGGAGGGTGAGCAGTACTTC.

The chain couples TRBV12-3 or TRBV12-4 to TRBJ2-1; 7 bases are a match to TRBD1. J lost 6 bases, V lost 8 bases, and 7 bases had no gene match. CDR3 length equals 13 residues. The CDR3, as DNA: TGTGCCAGCGAGAAGGGGGCGAGCAATGAGCAGTTCTTC. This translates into CASEKGASNEQFF.

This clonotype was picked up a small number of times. Here the CDR3 reads CASSFLLAGGRSAGELFF. In nucleotides, the CDR3 is TGTGCCAGCAGTTTCCTTCTAGCGGGGGGGCGGTCCGCCGGGGAGCTGTTTTTT. The V gene is TRBV28, the J gene TRBJ2-2, with 12 bases lining up with TRBD2. CDR3 size: 18 residues. Looked up from germline, CDR1 is MDHEN and CDR2 is SYDVKM. V was clipped by 3 bases and J by 6 bases; unmatched bases: 11.

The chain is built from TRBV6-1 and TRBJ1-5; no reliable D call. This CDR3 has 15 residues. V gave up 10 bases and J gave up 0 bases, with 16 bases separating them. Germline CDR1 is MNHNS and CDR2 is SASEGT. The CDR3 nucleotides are TGTGCCACCGGGGTCGCCCTATATAGCAATCAGCCCCAGCATTTT. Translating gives CATGVALYSNQPQHF.

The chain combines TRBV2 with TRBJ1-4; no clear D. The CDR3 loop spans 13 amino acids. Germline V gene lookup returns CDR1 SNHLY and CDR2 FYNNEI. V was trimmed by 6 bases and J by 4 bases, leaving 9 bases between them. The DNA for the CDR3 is TGTGCCAGCAGGAATTGGGTTAATGAAAAACTGTTTTTT. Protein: CASRNWVNEKLFF.

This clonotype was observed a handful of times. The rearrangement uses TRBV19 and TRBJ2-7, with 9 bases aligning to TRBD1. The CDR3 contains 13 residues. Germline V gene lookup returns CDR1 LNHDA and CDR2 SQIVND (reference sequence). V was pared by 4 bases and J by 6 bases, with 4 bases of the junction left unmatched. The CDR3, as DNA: TGTGCCAGTAGTACGGGACAGGGAACCGAGCAGTACTTC. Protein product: CASSTGQGTEQYF.

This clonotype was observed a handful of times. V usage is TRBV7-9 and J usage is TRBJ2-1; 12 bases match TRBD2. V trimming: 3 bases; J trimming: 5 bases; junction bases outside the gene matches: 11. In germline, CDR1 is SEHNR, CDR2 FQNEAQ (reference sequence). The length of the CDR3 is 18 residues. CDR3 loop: CASSFRRLAGGKDNEQFF. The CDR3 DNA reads TGTGCCAGCAGCTTTAGGAGGCTAGCGGGAGGGAAAGACAATGAGCAGTTCTTC. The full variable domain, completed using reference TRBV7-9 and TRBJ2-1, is DTGVSQNPRHKITKRGQNVTFRCDPISEHNRLYWYRQTLGQGPEFLTYFQNEAQLEKSRLLSDRFSAERPKGSFSTLEIQRTEQGDSAMYLCASSFRRLAGGKDNEQFFGPGTRLTVL.

As DNA, the CDR3 is TGTGCCAGCAGCTCCGCTGGACCTTTGGGGGCTTTCTTT. Its translation: CASSSAGPLGAFF. The chain links TRBV7-9 to TRBJ1-1; D is ambiguous. The germline V and J ends were trimmed by 4 bases and 11 bases, with 17 bases remaining between them. There are 13 residues in the CDR3. Germline V lookup: CDR1 SEHNR, CDR2 FQNEAQ (reference sequence).

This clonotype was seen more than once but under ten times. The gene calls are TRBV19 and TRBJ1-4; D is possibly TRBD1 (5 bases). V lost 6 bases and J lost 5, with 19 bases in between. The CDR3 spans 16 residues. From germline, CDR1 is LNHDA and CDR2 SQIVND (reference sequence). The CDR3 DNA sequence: TGTGCCAGTAGCCTGCCCTACAGGACCCCAAATGAAAAACTGTTTTTT. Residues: CASSLPYRTPNEKLFF.

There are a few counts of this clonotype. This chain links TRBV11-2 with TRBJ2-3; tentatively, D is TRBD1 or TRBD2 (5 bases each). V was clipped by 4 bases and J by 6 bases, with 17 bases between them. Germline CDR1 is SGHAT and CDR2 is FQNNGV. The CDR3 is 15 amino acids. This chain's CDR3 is CASSSRTRGRDTQYF. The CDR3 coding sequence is TGTGCCAGCAGCTCCCGCACGAGGGGTCGGGATACGCAGTATTTT.

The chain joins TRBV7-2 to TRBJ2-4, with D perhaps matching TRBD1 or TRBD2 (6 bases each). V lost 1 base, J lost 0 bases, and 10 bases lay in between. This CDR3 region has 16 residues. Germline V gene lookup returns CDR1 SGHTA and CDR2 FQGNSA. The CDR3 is CASSLEGGVAKNIQYF. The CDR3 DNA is TGTGCCAGCAGCTTAGAGGGGGGAGTAGCCAAAAACATTCAGTACTTC.